This TCR beta chain is from a study of beta chain features in type 1 diabetes. Study-level results: All four CD4+ subsets of Type 1 diabetes patients contained TCRB CDR3s that were moderately but significantly shorter.

As for this clone: Its target is not known.

Germline V lookup: CDR1 SQVTM, CDR2 ANQGSEA. CDR3 length equals 13 residues. V was shortened by 7 bases and J by 5 bases, with 17 bases between the two germline ends. TCRB transcripts that were expressed got sequenced, as all of the isolated RNA had been reverse transcribed. Repertoires were generated with immunoSEQ multiplex PCR, while TCRdb's copy carries only in-frame clones and drops some. The sample includes around 330,000 clones, 8% to 13% of them seen just once. The source of this sequence is a young woman in good health. The material sequenced was naive CD4+ T cells from blood. The rearrangement links TRBV29-1 to TRBJ1-1; D is undetermined. DNA of the CDR3: TGCAGCGCTGACACCTCTGGTGAGACTGAAGCTTTCTTT. Its protein product is CSADTSGETEAFF.